This T cell receptor (beta chain) was sequenced for a study of blood T cell repertoires in COVID-19. Study context: From T cells, B-cell-depleted T cells, or PBMCs came the material, which was cDNA or gDNA.

The CDR3 totals 16 residues. Germline V CDR1 and CDR2: MGHRA, YSYEKL. The V and J ends lost 0 bases and 0 bases respectively, with 9 bases between them. The authors' processing: From reference gene primer amplification, estimates of nucleated cell counts were derived. Data came from immunoSEQ multiplex PCR; TCRdb stores just in-frame clones and leaves some out. Clone size and V and J calls were adopted from that table, with D and trimming inferred from the DNA. The sample holds 250,000 to 350,000 clones, 89% seen once. This receptor was identified in a man between 18 and 35 years old who had recovered from COVID-19. The chain has TRBV4-1 and TRBJ1-3; D gene ambiguous. The sequenced sample consisted of peripheral blood. As DNA, the CDR3 is TGCGCCAGCAGCCAAGATCATGGCGGCTCTGGAAACACCATATATTTT. Residues: CASSQDHGGSGNTIYF.